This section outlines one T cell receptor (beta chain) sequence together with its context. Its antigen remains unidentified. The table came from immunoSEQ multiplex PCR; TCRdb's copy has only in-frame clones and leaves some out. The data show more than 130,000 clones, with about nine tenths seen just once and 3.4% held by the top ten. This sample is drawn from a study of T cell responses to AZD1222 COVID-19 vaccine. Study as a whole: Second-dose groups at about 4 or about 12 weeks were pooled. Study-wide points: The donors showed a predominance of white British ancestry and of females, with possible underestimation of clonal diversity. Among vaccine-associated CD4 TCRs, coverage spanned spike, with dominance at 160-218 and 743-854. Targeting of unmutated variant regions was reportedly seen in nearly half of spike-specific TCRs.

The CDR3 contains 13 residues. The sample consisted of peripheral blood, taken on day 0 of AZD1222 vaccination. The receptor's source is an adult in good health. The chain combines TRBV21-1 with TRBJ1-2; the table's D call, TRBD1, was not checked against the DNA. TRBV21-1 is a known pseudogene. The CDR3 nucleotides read TGTGCCAGCAGCAAAGAGGGGTGGGATGGCTACACCTTC. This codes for CASSKEGWDGYTF.